Following are 3 T cell receptor beta chains from one sample sequenced in a study of T cells expressing NK-cell markers. Using the 5' RACE reads, TCRdb records one entry per CDR3 protein without DNA. Its table lists fewer than 400,000 distinct CDR3 sequences. The sample was blood T cells: a sorted CD56 or NKG2C T cell subset, CD4+ or CD8+ T cells, or bulk PBMC T cells (not recorded which). The receptors derive from a man aged 18 to 69 in good health.

The chain recombines TRBV6-6 with TRBJ2-1. The CDR3 sequence is 12 residues long. The V gene's germline CDR1 is MNHNY and CDR2 SVGAGI (reference sequence). The CDR3 sequence is CASSYVGNEQFF.

The rearrangement links TRBV7-2 to TRBJ2-5. The CDR3 runs 11 residues. Germline V gene sequence: CDR1 SGHTA, CDR2 FQGNSA. The CDR3 loop reads CASSFDRAQYF. The complete variable domain, with remaining parts taken from reference TRBV7-2 and TRBJ2-5, reads GAGVSQSPSNKVTEKGKDVELRCDPISGHTALYWYRQSLGQGLEFLIYFQGNSAPDKSGLPSDRFSAERTGGSVSTLTIQRTQQEDSAVYLCASSFDRAQYFGPGTRLLVL.

This chain connects TRBV5-1 to TRBJ2-7; TCRdb gives TRBD2 as the D gene, but with no DNA this cannot be confirmed. The CDR3 runs to 13 residues. Germline V gene lookup returns CDR1 SGHRS and CDR2 YFSETQ. CDR3 sequence: CASKQGPNYEQYF.